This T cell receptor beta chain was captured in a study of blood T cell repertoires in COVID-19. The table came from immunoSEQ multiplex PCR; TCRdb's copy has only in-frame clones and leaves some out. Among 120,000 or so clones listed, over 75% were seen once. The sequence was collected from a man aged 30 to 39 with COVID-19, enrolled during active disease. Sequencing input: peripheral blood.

The CDR3 spells CASSLVRPNSPLHF. For the CDR3, the DNA is TGTGCCAGCAGCTTGGTCAGGCCCAATTCACCCCTCCACTTT. The chain employs TRBV5-6 and TRBJ1-6, with no clear D. The CDR3 loop spans 14 amino acids. Trimming shortened V by 0 bases and J by 7 bases, and 8 bases separated the two germline ends. Germline V CDR1 and CDR2: SGHDT, YYEEEE.